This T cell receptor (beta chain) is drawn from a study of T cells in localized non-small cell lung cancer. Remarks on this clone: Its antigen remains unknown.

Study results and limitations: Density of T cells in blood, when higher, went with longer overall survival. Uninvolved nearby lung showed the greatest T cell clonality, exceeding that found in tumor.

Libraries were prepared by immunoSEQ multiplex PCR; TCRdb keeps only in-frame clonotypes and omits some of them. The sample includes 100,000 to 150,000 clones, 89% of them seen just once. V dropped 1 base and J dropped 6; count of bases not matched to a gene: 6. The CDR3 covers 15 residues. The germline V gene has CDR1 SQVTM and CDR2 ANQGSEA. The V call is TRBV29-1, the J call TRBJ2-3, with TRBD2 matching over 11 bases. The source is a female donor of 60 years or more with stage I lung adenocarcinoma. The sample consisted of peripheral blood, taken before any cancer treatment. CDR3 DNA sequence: TGCAGCGTTGAAGGCCCTAGCGGGAGGCCGGATACGCAGTATTTT. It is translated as CSVEGPSGRPDTQYF.